These T cell receptor beta chains were read from a single sample in a study of human T cells and chemical hapten exposure. TCRdb passed the RACE reads through MiXCR, listing each CDR3 protein once. This table holds tens of thousands of distinct CDR3 sequences, approximately 8% found once. Sequencing used whole blood, obtained in connection with sensitization to the hapten diphenylcyclopropenone (DPC). The source is a woman aged 25 to 39 with alopecia areata. Some clones in this sample may be carry-over from other donors' samples. Each CDR3 is given with its conserved first and last residue. D genes are given only for firm matches. Some rows mark clone size as missing; the rest say once, few, many or name a class of expanded clone.

V: TRBV7-3; size: few; J: TRBJ1-1; D: .; CDR3: CASSLAGGATEAFF; DNA: TGTGCCAGCAGCTTAGCCGGGGGCGCGACTGAAGCTTTCTTT
V: TRBV6-1; size: many; J: TRBJ1-2; D: TRBD1; CDR3: CASSEKGAYGYTF; DNA: TGTGCCAGCAGTGAGAAGGGGGCTTATGGCTACACCTTC
V: TRBV7-9; size: few; J: TRBJ1-1; D: .; CDR3: CASSLGAGGDPTEAFF; DNA: TGTGCCAGCAGCTTAGGGGCCGGAGGAGATCCCACTGAAGCTTTCTTT
V: TRBV29-1; size: medium-sized; J: TRBJ2-4; D: TRBD2; CDR3: CSVEGGTKNIQYF; DNA: TGCAGCGTTGAGGGGGGGACCAAAAACATTCAGTACTTC
V: TRBV7-6; size: .; J: TRBJ2-5; D: .; CDR3: CASTQIGGTQYF; DNA: TGTGCCAGCACCCAAATTGGGGGGACCCAGTACTTC
V: TRBV27; size: .; J: TRBJ1-6; D: .; CDR3: CASSLTAGAGRRSYNSPLNF; DNA: TGTGCCAGCAGTTTAACCGCCGGAGCGGGGAGGAGGTCCTATAATTCACCCCTCAACTTT
V: TRBV2; size: many; J: TRBJ2-7; D: .; CDR3: CASSDNWRISYEQYF; DNA: TGTGCCAGCAGTGACAACTGGCGCATTTCCTACGAGCAGTACTTC
V: TRBV6-5; size: .; J: TRBJ2-1; D: TRBD2; CDR3: CAGNRGGGGQSSGQFF; DNA: TGTGCCGGCAATCGAGGCGGGGGGGGCCAGTCTTCCGGGCAGTTCTTC
V: TRBV5-1; size: many; J: TRBJ1-3; D: .; CDR3: CASSLDSSPGGNTIYF; DNA: TGCGCCAGCAGCCTCGACAGCTCACCTGGGGGAAACACCATATATTTT
V: TRBV7-9; size: few; J: TRBJ2-4; D: .; CDR3: CASSLDSSKNIQYF; DNA: TGTGCCAGCAGCTTAGATAGCTCCAAAAACATTCAGTACTTC
V: TRBV29-1; size: .; J: TRBJ2-1; D: TRBD2; CDR3: CSAAGLAAYNEQFF; DNA: TGCAGCGCCGCTGGACTAGCGGCGTACAATGAGCAGTTCTTC
V: TRBV2; size: many; J: TRBJ2-7; D: .; CDR3: CASSVSGTIYEQYF; DNA: TGTGCCAGCAGTGTGTCAGGGACAATCTACGAGCAGTACTTC
V: TRBV19; size: .; J: TRBJ2-1; D: .; CDR3: CASSGGGGAYNEQFF; DNA: TGTGCCAGTAGTGGTGGAGGGGGGGCCTACAATGAGCAGTTCTTC
V: TRBV7-2; size: few; J: TRBJ1-5; D: .; CDR3: CASSLTGRTQPQHF; DNA: TGTGCCAGCAGCTTAACAGGGCGGACTCAGCCCCAGCATTTT
V: TRBV7-9; size: many; J: TRBJ2-2; D: .; CDR3: CASSHFAQGNTGELFF; DNA: TGTGCCAGCAGCCACTTTGCGCAGGGAAACACCGGGGAGCTGTTTTTT
V: TRBV29-1; size: few; J: TRBJ1-1; D: .; CDR3: CSVEVTRELNTEAFF; DNA: TGCAGCGTTGAAGTGACGAGGGAATTGAACACTGAAGCTTTCTTT
V: TRBV7-9; size: .; J: TRBJ2-3; D: .; CDR3: CASSLVGVGTQYF; DNA: TGTGCCAGCAGCTTAGTAGGGGTAGGCACGCAGTATTTT
V: TRBV5-5; size: few; J: TRBJ2-1; D: .; CDR3: CASSFLYEQFF; DNA: TGTGCCAGCAGCTTCCTATATGAGCAGTTCTTC
V: TRBV3-1; size: .; J: TRBJ1-1; D: .; CDR3: CASSQDRRSEAFF; DNA: TGTGCCAGCAGCCAAGATAGGAGGTCTGAAGCTTTCTTT
V: TRBV7-9; size: many; J: TRBJ2-7; D: TRBD2; CDR3: CASGIAGGSYEQYF; DNA: TGTGCCAGCGGCATAGCGGGGGGGTCCTACGAGCAGTACTTC
V: TRBV20-1; size: many; J: TRBJ2-5; D: TRBD2; CDR3: CSARSAGGTGETQYF; DNA: TGCAGTGCTAGGAGCGCGGGGGGGACGGGAGAGACCCAGTACTTC
V: TRBV7-9; size: few; J: TRBJ2-7; D: .; CDR3: CASSQGFKTSYEQYF; DNA: TGTGCCAGCAGCCAAGGGTTTAAAACGTCCTACGAGCAGTACTTC
V: TRBV13; size: few; J: TRBJ1-1; D: .; CDR3: CASSLHRTWGHTEAFF; DNA: TGTGCCAGCAGCCTCCATCGGACTTGGGGGCACACTGAAGCTTTCTTT
V: TRBV29-1; size: .; J: TRBJ2-3; D: .; CDR3: CSVERGLRDTQYF; DNA: TGCAGCGTTGAGCGGGGGCTCCGGGATACGCAGTATTTT
V: TRBV2; size: many; J: TRBJ1-2; D: TRBD1; CDR3: CATQQSPGGFYGYTF; DNA: TGTGCCACCCAGCAGTCCCCAGGGGGCTTCTATGGCTACACCTTC
V: TRBV6-6; size: few; J: TRBJ1-1; D: .; CDR3: CAIQARDGSLYTEAFF; DNA: TGTGCCATTCAAGCCCGGGACGGATCTTTGTACACTGAAGCTTTCTTT
V: TRBV20-1; size: few; J: TRBJ1-5; D: .; CDR3: CSARGPPYSNQPQHF; DNA: TGCAGTGCTAGAGGCCCTCCGTATAGCAATCAGCCCCAGCATTTT
V: TRBV19; size: many; J: TRBJ2-6; D: .; CDR3: CASSGSGAIAGANVLTF; DNA: TGTGCCAGTAGTGGTTCAGGGGCAATTGCTGGGGCCAACGTCCTGACTTTC
V: TRBV7-8; size: many; J: TRBJ2-1; D: .; CDR3: CASSFKQGWGNNEQFF; DNA: TGTGCCAGCAGCTTTAAACAGGGCTGGGGGAACAATGAGCAGTTCTTC
V: TRBV29-1; size: many; J: TRBJ1-1; D: .; CDR3: CSVSGDTEAFF; DNA: TGCAGCGTTTCAGGGGACACTGAAGCTTTCTTT
V: TRBV29-1; size: few; J: TRBJ1-2; D: .; CDR3: CSVEARGFYGYTF; DNA: TGCAGCGTTGAAGCTAGGGGATTCTATGGCTACACCTTC
V: TRBV29-1; size: few; J: TRBJ2-3; D: .; CDR3: CSGDWAGTDTQYF; DNA: TGCAGCGGGGACTGGGCGGGCACAGATACGCAGTATTTT
V: TRBV12-3/TRBV12-4; size: .; J: TRBJ1-1; D: .; CDR3: CASSFAGSGEAFF; DNA: TGTGCCAGCAGTTTTGCAGGGTCCGGGGAAGCTTTCTTT
V: TRBV5-1; size: many; J: TRBJ1-1; D: .; CDR3: CASSWGPSGTEAFF; DNA: TGCGCCAGCAGCTGGGGACCCTCGGGGACTGAAGCTTTCTTT
V: TRBV6-5; size: few; J: TRBJ2-2; D: TRBD2; CDR3: CASSSGGPTGELFF; DNA: TGTGCCAGCAGTAGCGGGGGGCCTACCGGGGAGCTGTTTTTT
V: TRBV5-6; size: .; J: TRBJ2-7; D: .; CDR3: CASSLAGVSYEQYF; DNA: TGTGCCAGCAGCTTGGCCGGGGTATCCTACGAGCAGTACTTC
V: TRBV29-1; size: few; J: TRBJ1-4; D: .; CDR3: CSVGTKGREKLFF; DNA: TGCAGCGTCGGGACAAAGGGGAGAGAAAAACTGTTTTTT
V: TRBV19; size: .; J: TRBJ1-2; D: TRBD1; CDR3: CASTTMGQNNYGYTF; DNA: TGTGCCAGTACCACTATGGGACAGAATAACTATGGCTACACCTTC
V: TRBV3-1; size: few; J: TRBJ2-5; D: TRBD2; CDR3: CASRLAGTETQYF; DNA: TGTGCCAGCCGGCTAGCGGGGACAGAGACCCAGTACTTC
V: TRBV29-1; size: .; J: TRBJ1-1; D: .; CDR3: CSVVGYTEAFF; DNA: TGCAGCGTAGTGGGTTACACTGAAGCTTTCTTT
V: TRBV20-1; size: few; J: TRBJ1-2; D: .; CDR3: CSASVQGSNGYTF; DNA: TGCAGTGCTAGCGTGCAGGGGAGTAATGGCTACACCTTC
V: TRBV6-1; size: many; J: TRBJ1-4; D: TRBD1; CDR3: CASRGTGGNEKLFF; DNA: TGTGCCAGCAGAGGGACAGGGGGAAATGAAAAACTGTTTTTT